This TCR beta chain was retrieved from a study of blood T cells in healthy people across ages. There are 18 residues in the CDR3. The J segment lost 0 bases and the V segment lost 4 bases, leaving 5 bases of the junction unmatched. CDR1 is MDHEN and CDR2 is SYDVKM in the germline V gene. Findings and caveats of the study: Unsorted PBMC material precluded a definitive naive versus antigen-experienced comparison. Long-lived donors exceeded aged donors in naive CD4+ cells and diversity.

With a J-beta primer mix and a sample-barcoded 5' primer, a second PCR ran roughly 7 to 11 cycles. MiXCR, applied by TCRdb to the 5' RACE reads, yields one record per CDR3 protein. The sample contains approximately 1,700,000 distinct CDR3 sequences, 39% of which appear only once. As for this clonotype: The antigen is undetermined.

The sample was blood. V and J are TRBV28 and TRBJ2-1; 14 bases line up with TRBD2. The clonotype was recovered from a human donor in good health. The CDR3 reads CASSSGLAGGSSYNEQFF. The DNA for the CDR3 is TGTGCCAGCAGTTCAGGACTAGCGGGGGGCAGCTCCTACAATGAGCAGTTCTTC.